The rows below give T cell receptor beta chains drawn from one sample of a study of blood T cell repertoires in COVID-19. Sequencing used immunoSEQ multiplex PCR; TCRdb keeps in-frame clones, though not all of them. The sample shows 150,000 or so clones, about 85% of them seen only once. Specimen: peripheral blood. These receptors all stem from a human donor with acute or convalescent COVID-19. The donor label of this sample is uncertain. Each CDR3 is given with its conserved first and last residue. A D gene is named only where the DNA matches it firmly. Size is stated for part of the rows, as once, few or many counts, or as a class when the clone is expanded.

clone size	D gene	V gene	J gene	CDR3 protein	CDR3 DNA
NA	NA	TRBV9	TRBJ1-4	CASSSMTTGNEKLFF	TGTGCCAGCAGCTCCATGACGACGGGTAATGAAAAACTGTTTTTT
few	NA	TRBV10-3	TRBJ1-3	CAISESVGHPSSGNTIYF	TGTGCCATCAGTGAGTCTGTTGGACACCCGAGCTCTGGAAACACCATATATTTT
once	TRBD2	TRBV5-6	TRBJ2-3	CASSFREGPDTQYF	TGTGCCAGCAGCTTCAGGGAGGGTCCAGATACGCAGTATTTT
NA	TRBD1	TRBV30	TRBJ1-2	CAWSDGTVTVYGYTF	TGTGCCTGGAGTGACGGGACAGTGACGGTCTATGGCTACACCTTC
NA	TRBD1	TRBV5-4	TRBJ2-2	CASSPPGQGLLNTGELFF	TGTGCCAGCAGCCCTCCGGGACAGGGGCTTCTGAACACCGGGGAGCTGTTTTTT
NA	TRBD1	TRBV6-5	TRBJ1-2	CASSYSGTGRPYGYTF	TGTGCCAGCAGTTACTCCGGGACAGGGAGGCCCTATGGCTACACCTTC
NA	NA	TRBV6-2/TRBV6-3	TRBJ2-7	CASSATTVKGSYEQYF	TGTGCCAGCAGCGCAACGACCGTCAAGGGGTCCTACGAGCAGTACTTC
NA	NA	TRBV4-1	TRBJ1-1	CASSPLPTGRLISTEAFF	TGCGCCAGCAGCCCTCTCCCGACGGGTAGATTGATAAGCACTGAAGCTTTCTTT
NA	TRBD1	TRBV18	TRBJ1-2	CASSPLDRNNYGYTF	TGTGCCAGCTCACCACTGGACAGGAATAACTATGGCTACACCTTC
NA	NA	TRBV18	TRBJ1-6	CASSPQGSESSPLHF	TGTGCCAGCTCACCTCAGGGGTCGGAGTCTTCACCCCTCCACTTT
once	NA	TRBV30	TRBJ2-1	CAWSVLGLRGEQFF	TGTGCCTGGAGTGTACTTGGATTGCGGGGTGAGCAGTTCTTC
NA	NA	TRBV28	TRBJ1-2	CASSPPARGRGYTF	TGTGCCAGCAGTCCACCGGCCCGGGGAAGAGGCTACACCTTC
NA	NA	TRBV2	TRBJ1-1	CASSAERNTEAFF	TGTGCCAGCAGCGCGGAGAGGAACACTGAAGCTTTCTTT
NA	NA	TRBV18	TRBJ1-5	CASSPSTGNQPQHF	TGTGCCAGCTCACCATCTACGGGGAATCAGCCCCAGCATTTT
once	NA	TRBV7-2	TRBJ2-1	CASSLVVGSGRNEQFF	TGTGCCAGCAGCTTAGTAGTCGGCTCAGGGAGGAATGAGCAGTTCTTC
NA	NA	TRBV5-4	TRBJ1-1	CASSSERVTVAEAFF	TGTGCCAGCAGCTCGGAGAGGGTTACGGTCGCTGAAGCTTTCTTT
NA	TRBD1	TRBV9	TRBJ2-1	CASSAGTEFYNEQFF	TGTGCCAGCAGCGCAGGGACAGAATTTTACAATGAGCAGTTCTTC
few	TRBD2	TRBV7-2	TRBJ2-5	CASRTRGRGVLQETQYF	TGTGCCAGCAGGACCCGGGGGCGGGGGGTGCTCCAAGAGACCCAGTACTTC
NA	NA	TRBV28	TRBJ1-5	CASRARSGVDQPQHF	TGTGCCAGCAGGGCCAGGTCAGGGGTAGATCAGCCCCAGCATTTT
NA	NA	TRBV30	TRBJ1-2	CAWDMGTYGYTF	TGTGCCTGGGACATGGGGACATATGGCTACACCTTC
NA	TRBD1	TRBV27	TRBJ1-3	CASSLTGGGNTIYF	TGTGCCAGCAGTTTAACAGGGGGTGGAAACACCATATATTTT
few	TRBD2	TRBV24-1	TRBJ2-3	CATSHPSGGTDTQYF	TGTGCCACCAGTCATCCCAGCGGGGGCACAGATACGCAGTATTTT
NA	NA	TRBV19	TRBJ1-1	CASSFRGTGNTEAFF	TGTGCCAGTAGTTTTCGGGGGACGGGGAACACTGAAGCTTTCTTT
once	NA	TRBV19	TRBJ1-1	CASSTGFAEAFF	TGTGCCAGTAGTACAGGGTTCGCTGAAGCTTTCTTT
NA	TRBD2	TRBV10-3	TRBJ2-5	CAISAVSYGGGGQETQYF	TGTGCCATCAGTGCCGTATCATACGGCGGGGGGGGGCAAGAGACCCAGTACTTC
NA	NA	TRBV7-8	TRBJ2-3	CASSLVPRGRGMVGSTDTQYF	TGTGCCAGCAGCTTAGTTCCCAGGGGACGGGGTATGGTGGGTAGCACAGATACGCAGTATTTT
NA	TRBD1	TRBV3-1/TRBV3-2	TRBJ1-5	CASSPFSGGSNQPQHF	TGTGCCAGCAGCCCTTTCTCAGGGGGTAGCAATCAGCCCCAGCATTTT
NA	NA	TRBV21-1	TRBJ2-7	CASNALGHDNPYEQYF	TGTGCCAGCAATGCCCTGGGACATGACAATCCCTACGAGCAGTACTTC
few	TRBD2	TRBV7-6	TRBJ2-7	CASSRTGSSGGEEQYF	TGTGCCAGCAGCCGAACTGGATCTAGCGGGGGGGAAGAGCAGTACTTC
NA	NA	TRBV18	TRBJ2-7	CASSPGSQVFIGEQYF	TGTGCCAGCTCACCAGGGTCTCAGGTTTTCATCGGCGAGCAGTACTTC
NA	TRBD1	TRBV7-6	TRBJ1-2	CASSLGTGLTNYGYTF	TGTGCCAGCAGCCTCGGGACAGGACTAACCAACTATGGCTACACCTTC
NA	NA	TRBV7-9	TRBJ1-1	CASSLVGGGRLNTEAFF	TGTGCCAGCAGCTTAGTCGGTGGGGGCCGACTGAACACTGAAGCTTTCTTT
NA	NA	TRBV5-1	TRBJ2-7	CASRPQGYEQYF	TGCGCCAGCAGACCCCAGGGCTACGAGCAGTACTTC
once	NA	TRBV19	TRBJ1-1	CASTPGDLNTEAFF	TGTGCCAGTACCCCCGGCGACTTGAACACTGAAGCTTTCTTT
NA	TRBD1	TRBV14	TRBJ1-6	CASSQGTGVRGSNSPLHF	TGTGCCAGCAGCCAAGGGACAGGCGTACGAGGGTCAAATTCACCCCTCCACTTT
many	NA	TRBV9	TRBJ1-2	CASSVVVESGSNYGYTF	TGTGCCAGCAGCGTAGTGGTGGAGAGTGGCAGTAACTATGGCTACACCTTC
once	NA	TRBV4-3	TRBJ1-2	CASSQDMGSGYTF	TGCGCCAGCAGCCAAGATATGGGGTCGGGATACACCTTC
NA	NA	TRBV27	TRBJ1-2	CASTSGFNNYGYTF	TGTGCCAGCACTTCGGGATTTAATAACTATGGCTACACCTTC
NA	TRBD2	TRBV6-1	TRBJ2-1	CASSDNLLAGGSSYNEQFF	TGTGCCAGCAGTGATAACCTTCTAGCGGGGGGTAGCTCCTACAATGAGCAGTTCTTC
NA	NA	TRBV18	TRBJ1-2	CASSPLQVVRDYGYTF	TGTGCCAGCTCACCACTCCAGGTCGTACGCGACTATGGCTACACCTTC
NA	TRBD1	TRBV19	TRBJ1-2	CASSIGTADYGYTF	TGTGCCAGTAGTATTGGGACAGCGGACTATGGCTACACCTTC
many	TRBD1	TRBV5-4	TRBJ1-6	CASSLGQGVSPLHF	TGTGCCAGCAGCTTGGGACAGGGTGTTTCACCCCTCCACTTT
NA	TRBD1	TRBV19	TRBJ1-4	CASRAGTVNEKLFF	TGTGCCAGTAGGGCCGGGACAGTTAATGAAAAACTGTTTTTT
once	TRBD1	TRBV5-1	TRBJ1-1	CASSQRTGNVEAFF	TGCGCCAGCAGCCAACGGACAGGGAATGTTGAAGCTTTCTTT
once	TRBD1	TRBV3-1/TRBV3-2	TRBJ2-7	CASSSWDRTYEQYF	TGTGCCAGCAGCTCTTGGGACAGAACCTACGAGCAGTACTTC
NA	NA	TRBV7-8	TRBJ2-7	CASSLVTGSYEQYF	TGTGCCAGCAGCTTAGTAACAGGATCCTACGAGCAGTACTTC
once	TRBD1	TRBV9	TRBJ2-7	CASSPRWTGDYEQYF	TGTGCCAGCAGCCCGAGATGGACAGGGGACTACGAGCAGTACTTC
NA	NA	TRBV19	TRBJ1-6	CASSIQGNSPLHF	TGTGCCAGTAGTATACAGGGAAATTCACCCCTCCACTTT
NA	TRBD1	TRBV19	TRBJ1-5	CASSNRDRGDNQPQHF	TGTGCCAGTAGTAACCGGGACAGGGGTGACAATCAGCCCCAGCATTTT